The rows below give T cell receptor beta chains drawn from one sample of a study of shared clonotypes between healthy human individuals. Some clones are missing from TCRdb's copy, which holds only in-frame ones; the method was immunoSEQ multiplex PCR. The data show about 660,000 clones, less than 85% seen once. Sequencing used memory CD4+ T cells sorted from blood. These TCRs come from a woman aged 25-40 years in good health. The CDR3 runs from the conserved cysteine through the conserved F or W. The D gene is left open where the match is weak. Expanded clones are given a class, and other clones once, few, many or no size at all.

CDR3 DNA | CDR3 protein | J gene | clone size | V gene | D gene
TGTGCCATCAGTGAGCGGACAGGGGGCCTTGGCTACACCTTC | CAISERTGGLGYTF | TRBJ1-2 | NA | TRBV10-3 | TRBD1
TGTGCCAGCAGCTTAGATCCTCTCCAGCCAGGGTCCAAAAACATTCAGTACTTC | CASSLDPLQPGSKNIQYF | TRBJ2-4 | NA | TRBV7-9 | NA
TGTGCCAGTAGTATTTACCTTCCCGGGGAGCTGTTTTTT | CASSIYLPGELFF | TRBJ2-2 | NA | TRBV19 | NA
TGCGCCAGCAGCATAGACCCTGGAAACCCGAACACTGAAGCTTTCTTT | CASSIDPGNPNTEAFF | TRBJ1-1 | NA | TRBV5-1 | NA
TGTGCCAGCAGCTTAGGGACAGGGTTGGACTATGGCTACACCTTC | CASSLGTGLDYGYTF | TRBJ1-2 | NA | TRBV7-9 | TRBD1
TGTGCCAGCAGCTTAACGGCAGCGTCTCAATATGGCTACACCTTC | CASSLTAASQYGYTF | TRBJ1-2 | once | TRBV7-3 | NA
TGTGCCAGCAGTGGAGACAGCACCCGAGGGCCCCAGCATTTT | CASSGDSTRGPQHF | TRBJ1-5 | NA | TRBV6-1 | NA
TGTGCCAGCAGCCAACACCGGGACACTGAAGCTTTCTTT | CASSQHRDTEAFF | TRBJ1-1 | NA | TRBV14 | NA
TGTGCCAGCGCGAGACAGCTTGACCAGCCCCAGCATTTT | CASARQLDQPQHF | TRBJ1-5 | NA | TRBV6-5 | NA
TGTGCCAGCTCACGGCTAGCGGGAGACAATGAGCAGTTCTTC | CASSRLAGDNEQFF | TRBJ2-1 | NA | TRBV18 | TRBD2
TGTGCCAGCAGTTTATATGCCCCCCGTACGCAGTATTTT | CASSLYAPRTQYF | TRBJ2-3 | NA | TRBV28 | NA
TGTGCCAGCACCTCACTGGGACTAGCTTCTAGCACAGATACGCAGTATTTT | CASTSLGLASSTDTQYF | TRBJ2-3 | NA | TRBV2 | TRBD2
TGCGCCAGCAGCTTCGCAGGGGAGGGTACTGAAGCTTTCTTT | CASSFAGEGTEAFF | TRBJ1-1 | once | TRBV5-1 | NA
TGCAGTCCTATAGTAGACTATGGCTACACCTTC | CSPIVDYGYTF | TRBJ1-2 | medium-sized | TRBV20-1 | NA